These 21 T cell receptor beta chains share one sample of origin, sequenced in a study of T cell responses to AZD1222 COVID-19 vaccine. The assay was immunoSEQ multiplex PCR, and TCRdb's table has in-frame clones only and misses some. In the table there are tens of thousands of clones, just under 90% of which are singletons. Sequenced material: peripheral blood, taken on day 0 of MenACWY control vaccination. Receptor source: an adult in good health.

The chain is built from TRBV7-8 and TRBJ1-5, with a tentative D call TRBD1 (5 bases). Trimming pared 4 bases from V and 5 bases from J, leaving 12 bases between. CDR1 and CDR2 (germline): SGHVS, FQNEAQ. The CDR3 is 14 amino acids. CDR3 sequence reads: CASSWDLRDQPQHF. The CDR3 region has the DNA TGTGCCAGCAGCTGGGACCTTAGGGATCAGCCCCAGCATTTT.

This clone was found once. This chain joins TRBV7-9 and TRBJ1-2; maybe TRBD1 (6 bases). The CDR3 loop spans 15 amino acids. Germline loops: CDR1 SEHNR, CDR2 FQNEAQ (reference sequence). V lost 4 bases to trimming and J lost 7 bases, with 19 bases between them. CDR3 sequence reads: CASSSPGTHKGGYTF. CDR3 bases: TGTGCCAGCAGCTCACCCGGGACACACAAGGGTGGCTACACCTTC.

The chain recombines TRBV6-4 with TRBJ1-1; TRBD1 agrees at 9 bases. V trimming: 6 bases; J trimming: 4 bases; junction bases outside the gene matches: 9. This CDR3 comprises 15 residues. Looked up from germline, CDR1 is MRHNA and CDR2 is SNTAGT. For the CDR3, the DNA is TGTGCCAGCAGCAATACAGGGGGCCCAGGCACTGAAGCTTTCTTT. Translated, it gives CASSNTGGPGTEAFF.

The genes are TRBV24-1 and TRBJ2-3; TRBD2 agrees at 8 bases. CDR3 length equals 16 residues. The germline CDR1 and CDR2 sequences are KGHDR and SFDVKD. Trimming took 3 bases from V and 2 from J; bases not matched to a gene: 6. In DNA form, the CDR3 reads TGTGCCACCAGTGATCCACGGGGGGGCGTCACAGATACGCAGTATTTT. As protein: CATSDPRGGVTDTQYF.

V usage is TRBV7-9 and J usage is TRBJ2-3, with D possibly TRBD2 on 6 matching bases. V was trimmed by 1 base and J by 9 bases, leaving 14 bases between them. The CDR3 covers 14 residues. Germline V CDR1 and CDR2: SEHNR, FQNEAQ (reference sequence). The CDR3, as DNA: TGTGCCAGCAGCTTAGTAGGGACTTCTGAAACGCAGTATTTT. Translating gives CASSLVGTSETQYF.

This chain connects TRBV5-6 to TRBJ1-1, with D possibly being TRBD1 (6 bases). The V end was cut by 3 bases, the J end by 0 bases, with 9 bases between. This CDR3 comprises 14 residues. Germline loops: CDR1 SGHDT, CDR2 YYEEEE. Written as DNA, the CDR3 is TGTGCCAGCAGCTACAGGGCCCTGAACACTGAAGCTTTCTTT. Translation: CASSYRALNTEAFF.

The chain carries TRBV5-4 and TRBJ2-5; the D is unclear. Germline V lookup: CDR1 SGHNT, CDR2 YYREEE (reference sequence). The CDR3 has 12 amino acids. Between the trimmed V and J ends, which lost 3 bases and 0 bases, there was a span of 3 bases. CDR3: CASSSYQETQYF. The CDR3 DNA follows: TGTGCCAGCAGCTCGTACCAAGAGACCCAGTACTTC.

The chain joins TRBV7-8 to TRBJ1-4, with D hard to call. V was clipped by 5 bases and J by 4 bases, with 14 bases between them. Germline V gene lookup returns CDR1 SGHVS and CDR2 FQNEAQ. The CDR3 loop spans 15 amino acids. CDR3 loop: CASSVARVNNEKLFF. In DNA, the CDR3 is TGTGCCAGCAGCGTGGCACGGGTCAATAATGAAAAACTGTTTTTT.

As DNA, the CDR3 is TGTGCCAGCAGGATAGACTCGTCAACCTACGAGCAGTACTTC. Amino acids: CASRIDSSTYEQYF. J is TRBJ2-7 and V is TRBV5-5; no definite D call. The germline V gene has CDR1 SGHKS and CDR2 YYEKEE (reference sequence). The CDR3 is 14 residues long. V was cut by 5 bases and J by 2 bases, with 14 bases left in between.

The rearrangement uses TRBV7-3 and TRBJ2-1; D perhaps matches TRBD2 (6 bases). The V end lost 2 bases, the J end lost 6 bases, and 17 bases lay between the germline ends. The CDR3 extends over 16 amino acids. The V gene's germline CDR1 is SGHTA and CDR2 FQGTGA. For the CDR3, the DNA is TGTGCCAGCAGCTTAGCCCCTCTCTATAGCGGCAATGAGCAGTTCTTC. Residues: CASSLAPLYSGNEQFF.

The CDR3 nucleotides are TGTGCCAGCAGACCTCCGGGGGGGGGCTACACCTTC. Its protein is CASRPPGGGYTF. V is TRBV6-5 and J is TRBJ1-2, with a weak D call TRBD1 (5 bases). This CDR3 is 12 amino acids long. The V gene's germline CDR1 is MNHEY and CDR2 SVGAGI. V lost 6 bases and J 8 bases, leaving 13 bases between the germline ends.

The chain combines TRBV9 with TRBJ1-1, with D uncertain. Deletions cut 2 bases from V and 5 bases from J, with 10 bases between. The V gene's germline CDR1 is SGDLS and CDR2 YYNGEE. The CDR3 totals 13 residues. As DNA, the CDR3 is TGTGCCAGCAGCGTGGGGTTGGAGACTGAAGCTTTCTTT. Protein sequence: CASSVGLETEAFF. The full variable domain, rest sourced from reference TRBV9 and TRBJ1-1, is DSGVTQTPKHLITATGQRVTLRCSPRSGDLSVYWYQQSLDQGLQFLIQYYNGEERAKGNILERFSAQQFPDLHSELNLSSLELGDSALYFCASSVGLETEAFFGQGTRLTVV.

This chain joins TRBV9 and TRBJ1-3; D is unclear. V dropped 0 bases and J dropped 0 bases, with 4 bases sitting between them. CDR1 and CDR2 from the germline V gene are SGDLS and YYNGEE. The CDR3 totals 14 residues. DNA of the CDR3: TGTGCCAGCAGCGTAGCAGGCTCTGGAAACACCATATATTTT. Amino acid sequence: CASSVAGSGNTIYF.

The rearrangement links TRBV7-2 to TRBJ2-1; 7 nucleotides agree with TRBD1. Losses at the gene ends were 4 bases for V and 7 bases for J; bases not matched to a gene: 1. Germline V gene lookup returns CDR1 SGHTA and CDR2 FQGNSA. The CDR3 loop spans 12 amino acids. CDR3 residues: CASSSTGNEQFF. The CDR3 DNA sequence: TGTGCCAGCAGCTCGACAGGGAATGAGCAGTTCTTC. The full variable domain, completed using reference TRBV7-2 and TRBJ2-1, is GAGVSQSPSNKVTEKGKDVELRCDPISGHTALYWYRQSLGQGLEFLIYFQGNSAPDKSGLPSDRFSAERTGGSVSTLTIQRTQQEDSAVYLCASSSTGNEQFFGPGTRLTVL.

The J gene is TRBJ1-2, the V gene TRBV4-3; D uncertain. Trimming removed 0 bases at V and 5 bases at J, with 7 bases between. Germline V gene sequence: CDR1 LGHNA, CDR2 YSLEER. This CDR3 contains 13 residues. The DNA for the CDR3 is TGCGCCAGCAGCCAAGATCCCCGGTATGGCTACACCTTC. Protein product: CASSQDPRYGYTF.

The CDR3 region has the DNA TGTGCCAGCAGCCAAGCTTGGACAGGCCCAGGGACCCAGTACTTC. Translating gives CASSQAWTGPGTQYF. This chain uses TRBV3-1 (or the pseudogene TRBV3-2) with TRBJ2-5; 7 nucleotides align to TRBD1. The J segment lost 7 bases and the V segment lost 1 base, leaving 9 bases of the junction unmatched. The CDR3 spans 15 residues. The germline V gene encodes CDR1 LGHDT and CDR2 YNNKEL (reference sequence).

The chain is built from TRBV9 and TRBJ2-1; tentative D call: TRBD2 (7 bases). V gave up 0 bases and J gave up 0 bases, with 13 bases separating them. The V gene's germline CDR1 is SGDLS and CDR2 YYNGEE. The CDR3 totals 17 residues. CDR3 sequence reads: CASSVAPGGGSYNEQFF. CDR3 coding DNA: TGTGCCAGCAGCGTAGCCCCGGGGGGCGGCTCCTACAATGAGCAGTTCTTC.

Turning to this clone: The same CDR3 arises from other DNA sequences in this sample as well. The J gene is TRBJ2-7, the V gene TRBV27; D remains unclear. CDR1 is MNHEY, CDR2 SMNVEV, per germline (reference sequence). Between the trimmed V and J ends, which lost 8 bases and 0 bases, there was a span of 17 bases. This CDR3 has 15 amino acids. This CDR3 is CASLPSGTLSYEQYF. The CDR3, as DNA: TGTGCCAGCTTACCCTCCGGAACTCTCTCCTACGAGCAGTACTTC.

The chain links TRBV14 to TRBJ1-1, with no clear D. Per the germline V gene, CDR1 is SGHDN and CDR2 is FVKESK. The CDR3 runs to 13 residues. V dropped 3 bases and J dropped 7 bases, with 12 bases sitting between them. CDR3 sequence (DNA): TGTGCCAGCAGCCAGTTTATACGGGGTGAAGCTTTCTTT. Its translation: CASSQFIRGEAFF.

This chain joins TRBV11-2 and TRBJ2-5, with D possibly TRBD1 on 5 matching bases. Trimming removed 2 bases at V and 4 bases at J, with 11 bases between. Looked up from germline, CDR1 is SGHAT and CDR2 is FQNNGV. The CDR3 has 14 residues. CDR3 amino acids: CASSLYIGAETQYF. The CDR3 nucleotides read TGTGCCAGCAGCTTATATATTGGGGCAGAGACCCAGTACTTC.

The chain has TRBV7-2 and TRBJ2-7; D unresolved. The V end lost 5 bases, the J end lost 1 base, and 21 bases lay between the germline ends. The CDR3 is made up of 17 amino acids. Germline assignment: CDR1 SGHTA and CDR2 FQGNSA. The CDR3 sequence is CASSHQFLAESSYEQYF. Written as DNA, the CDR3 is TGTGCCAGCAGCCATCAGTTTTTGGCAGAGTCATCCTACGAGCAGTACTTC.